In its sample, the clone carrying this T cell receptor beta chain was seen many times. This record comes from a study of regulatory T cells in long-lasting Graves disease. Time point here: persistent/refractory GD, antithyroid drugs over 5 years with positive TRAb. RNA extracted from PBMCs served as the sequencing template. Trimming stripped 2 bases from V and 0 bases from J, with 7 bases between. Germline assignment: CDR1 SGHVS and CDR2 FQNEAQ. CDR3 length: 14 amino acids. Through Arm-PCR of CDR3 regions and iRepertoire HTBI primers, TCR beta libraries were built. TCRdb used MiXCR to reprocess the multiplex PCR reads, holding one entry per CDR3 protein. Found here are around 450,000 distinct CDR3 sequences, roughly a fifth of them singletons; the top ten hold 6.5% to 9%.

The TCR comes from a female donor with Graves disease. The chain uses TRBV7-8 and TRBJ2-5, with D uncertain. The sample was peripheral blood mononuclear cells (PBMCs), taken when the disease was refractory, from a patient treated with antithyroid drugs. The CDR3 loop is CASSLNTNQETQYF. In DNA form, the CDR3 reads TGTGCCAGCAGCTTAAACACGAACCAAGAGACCCAGTACTTC.